This T cell receptor beta chain is from a study of cytomegalovirus exposure and HLA in healthy donors. Study-level points and caveats: Information on immune exposure was restricted to one variable (CMV serostatus). Analyzed later, most CMV-associated TCR beta chains appeared HLA-restricted. As a later analysis revealed, the rate of TCR association differed by HLA locus, with DRB1 most and HLA-C fewest. Relative to the roughly 640-donor mean, N-insertions were reportedly fewer in an Asian-associated ancestry cluster in a later analysis.

This CDR3 region has 15 residues. Germline V CDR1 and CDR2: KGHSH, LQKENI. The V and J ends lost 3 bases and 2 bases, in that order; junction bases with no gene match: 5. The PCR made use of 60 Vbeta and 13 Jbeta primers. Clones were read by immunoSEQ multiplex PCR, and TCRdb kept only the in-frame ones, dropping some. The table includes some 57,000 clones, around three fifths detected once. Comment on this clone: Its antigen remains unknown.

The receptor was isolated from a human donor in good health. Sequences were obtained from PBMCs. This chain uses TRBV18 with TRBJ1-2; the match to TRBD1 covers 8 bases. CDR3 loop: CASSPGTGANYGYTF. The CDR3 coding sequence is TGTGCCAGCTCACCCGGGACAGGAGCCAACTATGGCTACACCTTC.